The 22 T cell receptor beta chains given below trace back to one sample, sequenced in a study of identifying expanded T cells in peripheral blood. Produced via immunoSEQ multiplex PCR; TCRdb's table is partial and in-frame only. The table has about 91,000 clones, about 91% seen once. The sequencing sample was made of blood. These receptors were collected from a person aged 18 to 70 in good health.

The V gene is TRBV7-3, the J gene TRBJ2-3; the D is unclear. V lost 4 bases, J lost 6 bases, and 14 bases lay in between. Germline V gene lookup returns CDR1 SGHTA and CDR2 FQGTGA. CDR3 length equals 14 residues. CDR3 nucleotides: TGTGCCAGCAGCTCTTTCGTAGAGACGGATACGCAGTATTTT. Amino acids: CASSSFVETDTQYF. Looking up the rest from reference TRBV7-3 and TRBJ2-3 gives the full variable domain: GAGVSQTPSNKVTEKGKYVELRCDPISGHTALYWYRQSLGQGPEFLIYFQGTGAADDSGLPNDRFFAVRPEGSVSTLKIQRTERGDSAVYLCASSSFVETDTQYFGPGTRLTVL.

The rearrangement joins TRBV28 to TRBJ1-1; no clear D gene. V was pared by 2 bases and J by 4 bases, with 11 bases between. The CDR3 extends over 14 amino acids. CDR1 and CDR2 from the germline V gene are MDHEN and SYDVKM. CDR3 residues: CASSLGGQSTEAFF. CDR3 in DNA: TGTGCCAGCAGTTTAGGAGGCCAGAGCACTGAAGCTTTCTTT.

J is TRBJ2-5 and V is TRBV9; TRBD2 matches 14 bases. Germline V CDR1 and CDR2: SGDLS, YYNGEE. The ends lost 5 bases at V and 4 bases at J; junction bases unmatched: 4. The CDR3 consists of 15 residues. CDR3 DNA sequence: TGTGCCAGCAGTATAGGACTAGCGGGAGGAGAGACCCAGTACTTC. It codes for CASSIGLAGGETQYF.

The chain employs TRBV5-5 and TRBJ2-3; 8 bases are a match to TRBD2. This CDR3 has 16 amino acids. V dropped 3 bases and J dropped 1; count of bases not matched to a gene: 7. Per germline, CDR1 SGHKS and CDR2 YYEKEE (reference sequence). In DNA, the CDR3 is TGTGCCAGCAGCTCCCGAGGAGCGGGGGGCACAGATACGCAGTATTTT. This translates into CASSSRGAGGTDTQYF.

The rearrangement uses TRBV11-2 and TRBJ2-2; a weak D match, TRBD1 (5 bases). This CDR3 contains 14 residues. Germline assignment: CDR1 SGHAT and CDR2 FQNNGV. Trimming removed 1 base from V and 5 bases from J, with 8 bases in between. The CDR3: CASSLGPGTGELFF. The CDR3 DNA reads TGTGCCAGCAGCTTAGGTCCAGGGACCGGGGAGCTGTTTTTT.

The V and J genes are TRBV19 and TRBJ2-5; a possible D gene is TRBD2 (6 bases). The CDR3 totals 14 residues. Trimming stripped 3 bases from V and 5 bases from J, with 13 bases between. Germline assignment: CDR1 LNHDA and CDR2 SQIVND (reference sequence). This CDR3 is CASSIGGTGETQYF. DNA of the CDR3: TGTGCCAGTAGTATTGGCGGGACCGGGGAGACCCAGTACTTC.

The CDR3 protein is CASSPAGGLRQETQYF. The CDR3 DNA follows: TGTGCCAGCAGCCCAGCTGGCGGGCTAAGGCAAGAGACCCAGTACTTC. This chain links TRBV28 with TRBJ2-5, with D maybe TRBD2 (5 bases). Germline V gene data show CDR1 as MDHEN and CDR2 as SYDVKM. The germline V and J ends were trimmed by 6 bases and 2 bases, with 19 bases remaining between them. The CDR3 is 16 amino acids.

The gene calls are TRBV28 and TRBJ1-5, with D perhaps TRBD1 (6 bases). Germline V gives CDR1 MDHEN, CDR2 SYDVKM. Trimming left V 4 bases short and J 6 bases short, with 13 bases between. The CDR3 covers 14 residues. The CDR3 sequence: CASSYNGGGQPQHF. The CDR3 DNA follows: TGTGCCAGCAGTTATAACGGGGGCGGTCAGCCCCAGCATTTT. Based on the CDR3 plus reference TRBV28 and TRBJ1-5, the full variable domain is DVKVTQSSRYLVKRTGEKVFLECVQDMDHENMFWYRQDPGLGLRLIYFSYDVKMKEKGDIPEGYSVSREKKERFSLILESASTNQTSMYLCASSYNGGGQPQHFGDGTRLSIL.

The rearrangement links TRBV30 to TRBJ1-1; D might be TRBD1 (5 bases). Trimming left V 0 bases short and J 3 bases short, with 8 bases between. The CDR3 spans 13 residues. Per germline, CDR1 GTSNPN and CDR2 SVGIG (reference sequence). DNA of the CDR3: TGTGCCTGGAGTGTCGTAGGGGACACTGAAGCTTTCTTT. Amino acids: CAWSVVGDTEAFF.

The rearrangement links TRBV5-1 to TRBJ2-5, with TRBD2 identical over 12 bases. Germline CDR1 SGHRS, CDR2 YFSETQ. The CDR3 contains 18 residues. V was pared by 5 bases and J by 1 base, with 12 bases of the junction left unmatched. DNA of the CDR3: TGCGCCAGCAGTCTCGGGCGGACTAGCGGGGAACTCCAAGAGACCCAGTACTTC. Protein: CASSLGRTSGELQETQYF.

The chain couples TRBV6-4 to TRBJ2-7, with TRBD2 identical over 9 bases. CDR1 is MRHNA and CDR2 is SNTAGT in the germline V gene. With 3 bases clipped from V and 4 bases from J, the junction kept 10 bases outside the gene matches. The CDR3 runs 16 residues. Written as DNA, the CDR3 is TGTGCCAGCAGTGAGATCCGCGGGAGGGGTCTTTACGAGCAGTACTTC. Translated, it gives CASSEIRGRGLYEQYF.

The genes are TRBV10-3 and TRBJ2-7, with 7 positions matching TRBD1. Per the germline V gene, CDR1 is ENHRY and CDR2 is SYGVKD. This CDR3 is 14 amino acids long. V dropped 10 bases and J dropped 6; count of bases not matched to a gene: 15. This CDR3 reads CATSTPGQMSEQYF. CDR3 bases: TGTGCCACCTCAACCCCGGGACAGATGTCCGAGCAGTACTTC.

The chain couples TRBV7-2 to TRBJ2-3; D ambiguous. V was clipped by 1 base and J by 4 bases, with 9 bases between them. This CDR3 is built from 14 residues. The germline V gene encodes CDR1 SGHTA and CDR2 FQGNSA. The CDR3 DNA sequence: TGTGCCAGCAGCTTAGAGGCAAGCCCAGATACGCAGTATTTT. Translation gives CASSLEASPDTQYF.

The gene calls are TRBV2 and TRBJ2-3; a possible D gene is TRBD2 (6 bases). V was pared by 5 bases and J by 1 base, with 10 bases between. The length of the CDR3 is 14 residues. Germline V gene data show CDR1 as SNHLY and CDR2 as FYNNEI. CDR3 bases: TGTGCCAGCAGTCCTAGCGAACGCACAGATACGCAGTATTTT. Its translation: CASSPSERTDTQYF.

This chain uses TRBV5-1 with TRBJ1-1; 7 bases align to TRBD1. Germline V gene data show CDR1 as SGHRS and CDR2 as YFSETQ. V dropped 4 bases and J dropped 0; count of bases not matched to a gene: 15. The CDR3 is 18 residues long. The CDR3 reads CASSPQGPGGTMNTEAFF. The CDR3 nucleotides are TGCGCCAGCAGCCCCCAAGGGCCAGGGGGGACAATGAACACTGAAGCTTTCTTT.

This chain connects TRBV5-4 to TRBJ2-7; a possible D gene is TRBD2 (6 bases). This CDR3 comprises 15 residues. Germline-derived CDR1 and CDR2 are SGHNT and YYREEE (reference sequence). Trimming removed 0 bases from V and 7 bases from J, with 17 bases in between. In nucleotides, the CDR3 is TGTGCCAGCAGCTTGGATCTAGGAGGGGTCTTTGAGCAGTACTTC. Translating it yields CASSLDLGGVFEQYF.

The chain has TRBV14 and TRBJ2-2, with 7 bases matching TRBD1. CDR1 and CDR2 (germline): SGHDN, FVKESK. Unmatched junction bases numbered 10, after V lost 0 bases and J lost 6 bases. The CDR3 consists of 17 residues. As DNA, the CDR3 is TGTGCCAGCAGCCAAGATCGAGACAGGGAGATCGCCGGGGAGCTGTTTTTT. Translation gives CASSQDRDREIAGELFF.

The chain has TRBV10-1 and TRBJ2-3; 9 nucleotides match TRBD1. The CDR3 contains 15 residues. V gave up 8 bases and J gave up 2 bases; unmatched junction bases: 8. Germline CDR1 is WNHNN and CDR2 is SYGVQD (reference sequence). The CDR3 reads CASGKQGADTDTQYF. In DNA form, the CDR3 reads TGCGCCAGCGGCAAACAGGGGGCCGACACAGATACGCAGTATTTT.

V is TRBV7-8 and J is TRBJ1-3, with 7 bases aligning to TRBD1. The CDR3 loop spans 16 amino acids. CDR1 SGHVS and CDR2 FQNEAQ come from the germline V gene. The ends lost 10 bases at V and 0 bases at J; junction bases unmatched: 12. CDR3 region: CATGQTNLISGNTIYF. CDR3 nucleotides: TGTGCCACGGGACAGACTAACCTAATCTCTGGAAACACCATATATTTT.

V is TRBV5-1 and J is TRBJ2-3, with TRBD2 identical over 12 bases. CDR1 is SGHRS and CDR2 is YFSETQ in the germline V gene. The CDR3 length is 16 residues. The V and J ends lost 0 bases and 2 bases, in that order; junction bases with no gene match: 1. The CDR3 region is CASSLASGGATDTQYF. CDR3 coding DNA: TGCGCCAGCAGCTTGGCTAGCGGGGGGGCCACAGATACGCAGTATTTT.

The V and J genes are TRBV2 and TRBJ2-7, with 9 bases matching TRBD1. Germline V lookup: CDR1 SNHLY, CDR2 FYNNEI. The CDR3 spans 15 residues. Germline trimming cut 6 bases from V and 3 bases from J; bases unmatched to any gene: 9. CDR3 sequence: CASSTWGTGNYEQYF. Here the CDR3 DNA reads TGTGCCAGCAGCACGTGGGGGACAGGGAACTACGAGCAGTACTTC.

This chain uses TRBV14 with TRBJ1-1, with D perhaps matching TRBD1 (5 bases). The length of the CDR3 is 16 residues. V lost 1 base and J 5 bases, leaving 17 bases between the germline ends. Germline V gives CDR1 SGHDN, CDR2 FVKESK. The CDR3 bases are TGTGCCAGCAGCCAAGCTAGGGACCGAAGAGGGACTGAAGCTTTCTTT. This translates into CASSQARDRRGTEAFF.